This passage covers 17 T cell receptor beta chains from one sample sequenced in a study of shared clonotypes between healthy human individuals. Generated by immunoSEQ multiplex PCR, the TCRdb table keeps only in-frame clones and is missing some. The sample lists about half a million clones, 70% to 80% occurring once. Sequences were obtained from PBMCs. Source of these receptors: a woman aged 40 to 50 in good health. Some clones in this sample may be carry-over from other donors' samples.

This clone showed up just once. This sequence joins TRBV28 and TRBJ2-5; TRBD1 is a possible D gene (6 bases). With 5 bases removed from V and 4 bases from J, the gap between germline ends came to 17 bases. Germline-derived CDR1 and CDR2 are MDHEN and SYDVKM. The CDR3 extends over 15 amino acids. CDR3 amino acids: CASSTDRQGSETQYF. In nucleotides, the CDR3 is TGTGCCAGCAGTACAGACAGGCAGGGATCAGAGACCCAGTACTTC.

The CDR3 DNA follows: TGTGCCAGCAGTGGGGGGGCCGGCGTGAACACCGGGGAGCTGTTTTTT. As protein: CASSGGAGVNTGELFF. V usage is TRBV27 and J usage is TRBJ2-2, with D perhaps TRBD2 (7 bases). The V end lost 5 bases, the J end lost 1 base, and 14 bases lay between the germline ends. The CDR3 totals 16 residues. From germline, CDR1 is MNHEY and CDR2 SMNVEV (reference sequence).

The rearrangement uses TRBV10-3 and TRBJ2-1, with TRBD2 matching 9 bases. CDR1 is ENHRY, CDR2 SYGVKD, per germline. The CDR3 has 17 residues. The V segment lost 0 bases and the J segment 9 bases; nucleotides outside the gene matches: 12. The CDR3 loop is CAISESWAGGGPGEQFF. The CDR3 coding sequence is TGTGCCATCAGTGAGTCGTGGGCGGGAGGGGGACCGGGTGAGCAGTTCTTC.

The chain is built from TRBV27 and TRBJ2-1; D is ambiguous. The CDR3 is made up of 16 amino acids. V was clipped by 2 bases and J by 7 bases, with 18 bases between them. Germline V gene lookup returns CDR1 MNHEY and CDR2 SMNVEV (reference sequence). The CDR3 DNA follows: TGTGCCAGCAGTTTAAAGGGTCACGTAGGGCCGAATGAGCAGTTCTTC. Its protein product is CASSLKGHVGPNEQFF.

The chain links TRBV27 to TRBJ1-6, with D hard to call. The V and J ends lost 0 bases and 0 bases respectively, with 9 bases between them. Per the germline V gene, CDR1 is MNHEY and CDR2 is SMNVEV (reference sequence). The CDR3 is 17 residues long. The DNA of the CDR3 is TGTGCCAGCAGTTTATCGTTTGGAAGCTCCTATAATTCACCCCTCCACTTT. The encoded protein is CASSLSFGSSYNSPLHF.

The CDR3 nucleotides read TGTGCCAGTAGTAAAGGGGCTGGGAACATGAACACTGAAGCTTTCTTT. Encoded protein: CASSKGAGNMNTEAFF. The rearrangement links TRBV19 to TRBJ1-1, with a weak D call TRBD1 (5 bases). Germline values: CDR1 LNHDA, CDR2 SQIVND (reference sequence). The CDR3 length is 16 residues. Trimming pared 4 bases from V and 0 bases from J, leaving 15 bases between.

The rearrangement joins TRBV5-8 to TRBJ1-1; TRBD1 is a possible D gene (6 bases). CDR1 is SGHTS, CDR2 YDEGEE, per germline. The CDR3 contains 13 residues. Trimming removed 4 bases at V and 5 bases at J, with 12 bases between. The CDR3 region has the DNA TGTGCCAGCAGCGGAACCACAGGGACTGAAGCTTTCTTT. It is translated as CASSGTTGTEAFF.

The table lists this clone with a count of one. This chain connects TRBV9 to TRBJ2-1; D not certain. Trimming left V 1 base short and J 0 bases short, with 11 bases between. The germline CDR1 and CDR2 sequences are SGDLS and YYNGEE. The CDR3 runs 16 residues. The CDR3 coding sequence is TGTGCCAGCAGCGTAAGTCGAAGTTTCTCCTACAATGAGCAGTTCTTC. This sequence encodes CASSVSRSFSYNEQFF. The full variable domain, its missing parts supplied by reference TRBV9 and TRBJ2-1, is DSGVTQTPKHLITATGQRVTLRCSPRSGDLSVYWYQQSLDQGLQFLIQYYNGEERAKGNILERFSAQQFPDLHSELNLSSLELGDSALYFCASSVSRSFSYNEQFFGPGTRLTVL.

The chain employs TRBV10-2 and TRBJ2-1; D gene uncertain. Trimming left V 6 bases short and J 0 bases short, with 9 bases between. Germline CDR1 is WSHSY and CDR2 is SAAADI. The CDR3 is 14 amino acids. This CDR3 reads CASRDRSSYNEQFF. CDR3 DNA: TGCGCCAGCAGGGACCGAAGCTCCTACAATGAGCAGTTCTTC.

This rearrangement joins TRBV2 to TRBJ1-5, with D perhaps matching TRBD1 (6 bases). The V end was cut by 3 bases, the J end by 7 bases, with 16 bases between. The CDR3 loop spans 15 amino acids. CDR1 and CDR2 from the germline V gene are SNHLY and FYNNEI. In DNA form, the CDR3 reads TGTGCCAGCAGTGATAGTCTGGGGGCTGGGCAGCCCCAGCATTTT. This encodes CASSDSLGAGQPQHF.

CDR3 DNA: TGTGCCAGCAGCTTATCTGGCGCGAACACCGGGGAGCTGTTTTTT. This translates into CASSLSGANTGELFF. This rearrangement joins TRBV13 to TRBJ2-2; D not certain. The CDR3 runs to 15 residues. Trimming cost V 2 bases and J 0 bases, with 7 bases left between them. Germline CDR1 is PRHDT and CDR2 is FYEKMQ (reference sequence).

The chain couples TRBV7-6 to TRBJ2-5; D tentatively reads TRBD1 or TRBD2 (5 bases each). This CDR3 contains 15 residues. Trimming removed 5 bases at V and 5 bases at J, with 18 bases between. Germline loops: CDR1 SGHVS, CDR2 FNYEAQ. CDR3 nucleotide sequence: TGTGCCAGCAGCCTAAGCCCAGGGTGGGGGGAGACCCAGTACTTC. This encodes CASSLSPGWGETQYF.

The J gene is TRBJ1-1, the V gene TRBV19; D is perhaps TRBD1 (6 bases). CDR1 and CDR2 from the germline V gene are LNHDA and SQIVND (reference sequence). V shed 3 bases and J shed 3 bases, with 11 bases lying between them. This CDR3 contains 14 residues. The CDR3 here is CASSIGGGYTEAFF. In DNA, the CDR3 is TGTGCCAGTAGTATTGGGGGGGGCTACACTGAAGCTTTCTTT.

V and J are TRBV5-4 and TRBJ2-1; 7 bases line up with TRBD2. The length of the CDR3 is 17 residues. The trim removed 4 bases at V and 9 bases at J, leaving 19 bases unmatched. Looked up from germline, CDR1 is SGHNT and CDR2 is YYREEE (reference sequence). Here the CDR3 reads CASSRASGSFGRGEQFF. The CDR3 coding sequence is TGTGCCAGCAGCAGAGCGTCGGGGAGCTTTGGGAGGGGTGAGCAGTTCTTC.

This clone appeared once. This chain joins TRBV6-5 and TRBJ1-1; 12 nucleotides align to TRBD1. V shed 6 bases and J 6 bases; nucleotides not matched to a gene: 5. The CDR3 contains 14 residues. CDR1 is MNHEY, CDR2 SVGAGI, per germline. The CDR3 sequence: CASRRGQGASEAFF. The CDR3 bases are TGTGCCAGCAGACGGGGACAGGGGGCCTCTGAAGCTTTCTTT.

This clone has just a few counts. The genes are TRBV11-2 and TRBJ2-5; 10 nucleotides match TRBD2. The DNA end is more similar to TRBJ2-7, so the J call may be wrong. The CDR3 totals 15 residues. CDR1 is SGHAT and CDR2 is FQNNGV in the germline V gene. Written as DNA, the CDR3 is TGTGCCAGCAGCCTCCGACTAGCGGGTCCCTACGAGCAGTACTTC. This translates into CASSLRLAGPYEQYF.

The rearrangement joins TRBV19 to TRBJ1-2, with D hard to call. Germline V gene data show CDR1 as LNHDA and CDR2 as SQIVND (reference sequence). The CDR3 consists of 13 residues. Trimming pared 5 bases from V and 0 bases from J, leaving 7 bases between. Here the CDR3 DNA reads TGTGCCAGTAGTCCAGTAACTAACTATGGCTACACCTTC. The encoded protein is CASSPVTNYGYTF.